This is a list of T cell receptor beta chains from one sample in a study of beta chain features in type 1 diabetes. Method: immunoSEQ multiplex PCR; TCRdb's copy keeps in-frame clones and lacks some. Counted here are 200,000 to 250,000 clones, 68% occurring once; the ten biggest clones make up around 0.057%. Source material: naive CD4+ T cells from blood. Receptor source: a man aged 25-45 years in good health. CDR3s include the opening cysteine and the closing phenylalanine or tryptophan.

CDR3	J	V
CSAQDDTQYF	TRBJ2-3	TRBV20-1
CAWSALGQSSYNEQFF	TRBJ2-1	TRBV30
CASSRDSTPDTQYF	TRBJ2-3	TRBV14
CASRWLAENTGELFF	TRBJ2-2	TRBV5-1
CSATSDSANSPLHF	TRBJ1-6	TRBV29-1
CASEEYNEQFF	TRBJ2-1	TRBV2
CASLSGSTDTQYF	TRBJ2-3	TRBV7-9
CSVARTANTGELFF	TRBJ2-2	TRBV29-1
CASSRWDREGSPLHF	TRBJ1-6	TRBV13
CASSLWREGLHEQYF	TRBJ2-7	TRBV28
CATSRDQGTEQFF	TRBJ2-1	TRBV15
CASSFDMGRTAYEQYF	TRBJ2-7	TRBV28
CSVDGLRGLDEQYF	TRBJ2-7	TRBV29-1
CASSEGLAGTQYF	TRBJ2-3	TRBV7-2
CASSFSGNTIYF	TRBJ1-3	TRBV7-2
CATSRSTGWHEQYF	TRBJ2-7	TRBV15